The 8 T cell receptor beta chains in this list originate from one sample, sequenced in a study of CD8+CD57+ T cells in acquired aplastic anemia. Genomic DNA acted as the template from which TCR beta VDJ combination and CDR3 sequence profiling were carried out. From the reads, TCRdb called clonotypes with MiXCR, one entry per CDR3 protein. The sample yields about 110,000 distinct CDR3 sequences, 40% to 60% seen once. The sample taken for sequencing was sorted CD4+, CD8+, or CD8+CD57+ T cells (not recorded which) from PBMCs. The receptors were sampled from a human donor in good health, serving as a control.

The chain couples TRBV15 to TRBJ1-5, with 9 bases identical to TRBD1. Looked up from germline, CDR1 is LNHNV and CDR2 is YYDKDF (reference sequence). After removal of 3 bases from V and 6 bases from J, the junction contained 12 bases not matched to a gene. The CDR3 is made up of 17 amino acids. CDR3 protein: CATSSVAGTGYGQPQHF. For the CDR3, the DNA is TGTGCCACCAGCAGTGTCGCCGGGACAGGGTACGGTCAGCCCCAGCATTTT.

This clonotype came up once. CDR3 amino acids: CAGGQGPNTEAFF. Here the CDR3 DNA reads TGTGCCGGTGGGCAGGGCCCGAACACTGAAGCTTTCTTT. The chain links TRBV7-3 to TRBJ1-1, with a tentative D call TRBD1 (5 bases). The CDR3 sequence is 13 residues long. The germline V and J ends were trimmed by 11 bases and 1 base, with 14 bases remaining between them. CDR1 is SGHTA, CDR2 FQGTGA, per germline.

The CDR3 loop is CASRGVYTEAFF. Here the CDR3 DNA reads TGTGCCAGTAGGGGGGTGTACACTGAAGCTTTCTTT. The chain employs TRBV19 and TRBJ1-1; D may be TRBD1 (5 bases). With 6 bases removed from V and 3 bases from J, the gap between germline ends came to 8 bases. This CDR3 spans 12 amino acids. Germline assignment: CDR1 LNHDA and CDR2 SQIVND (reference sequence). Full variable domain (remainder filled in from reference TRBV19 and TRBJ1-1): DGGITQSPKYLFRKEGQNVTLSCEQNLNHDAMYWYRQDPGQGLRLIYYSQIVNDFQKGDIAEGYSVSREKKESFPLTVTSAQKNPTAFYLCASRGVYTEAFFGQGTRLTVV.

The J gene is TRBJ1-2, the V gene TRBV5-1; TRBD1 matches 9 bases. With V trimmed by 4 bases and J by 4 bases, 14 bases remained unmatched. Germline V gene sequence: CDR1 SGHRS, CDR2 YFSETQ. The CDR3 consists of 17 residues. CDR3 in DNA: TGCGCCAGCAGCATAGCCGGGACAGGGTCTTACCTCTATGGCTACACCTTC. Amino acids: CASSIAGTGSYLYGYTF.

This clonotype has just one count. V is TRBV6-1 and J is TRBJ1-2; 9 bases are a match to TRBD1. The CDR3 is 12 residues long. V gave up 7 bases and J gave up 6 bases; unmatched junction bases: 3. The germline V gene has CDR1 MNHNS and CDR2 SASEGT. CDR3 DNA sequence: TGTGCCAGCAATGGACAGGGGCATGGCTACACCTTC. Protein product: CASNGQGHGYTF.

CDR3 sequence (DNA): TGTGCCAGCTCACCTAGGGACAGGGGCGGCAATCAGCCCCAGCATTTT. Its protein is CASSPRDRGGNQPQHF. V is TRBV18 and J is TRBJ1-5, with 10 bases aligning to TRBD1. Germline CDR1 KGHSH, CDR2 LQKENI. The trim removed 3 bases at V and 2 bases at J, leaving 4 bases unmatched. CDR3 length: 16 residues.

This clonotype was seen a handful of times. The chain joins TRBV3-1 to TRBJ2-3; the D is unclear. In germline, CDR1 is LGHDT, CDR2 YNNKEL (reference sequence). V gave up 0 bases and J gave up 0 bases, with 16 bases separating them. This CDR3 comprises 18 residues. In DNA form, the CDR3 reads TGTGCCAGCAGCCAAGAGTGGATAGCAGGAACTAGCACAGATACGCAGTATTTT. Its protein product is CASSQEWIAGTSTDTQYF.

This clonotype was found many times. This chain links TRBV4-3 with TRBJ1-3; maybe TRBD1 (6 bases). Germline V lookup: CDR1 LGHNA, CDR2 YSLEER. There are 14 residues in the CDR3. The germline V and J ends were trimmed by 4 bases and 1 base, with 8 bases remaining between them. CDR3: CASSPGTSGNTIYF. The CDR3 coding sequence is TGCGCCAGCAGCCCGGGGACATCTGGAAACACCATATATTTT.